This section outlines one T cell receptor (beta chain) sequence together with its context. Its specificity is not known. This specimen comes from a study of CD8 T cells in ankylosing spondylitis. Study-level points and caveats: Researchers report that disease-linked clones proved CD8+ and relatively rare in peripheral blood. Seemingly distinctive of ankylosing spondylitis blood was a TCR beta motif formed by eight highly homologous variants. There was reportedly significant enrichment of clones that were disease-linked in matched ankylosing spondylitis synovial fluid.

With V trimmed by 7 bases and J by 4 bases, 12 bases remained unmatched. CDR1 and CDR2 from the germline V gene are SGHTA and FQGNSA. This CDR3 is 16 amino acids long. Generation of TCR beta libraries employed quantitative 5'-RACE incorporating molecular barcodes. TCRdb processed the 5' RACE reads anew with MiXCR; each CDR3 protein has one entry. The table records 750,000 to 850,000 distinct CDR3 sequences, about 10% of them present only once. This clonotype was sampled from a male donor with ankylosing spondylitis. The chain couples TRBV7-2 to TRBJ2-1, with 8 bases identical to TRBD1. Sequenced: blood, either unsorted or a sorted T cell fraction (not recorded which). CDR3 in amino acids: CASTAPGQASYNEQFF. In DNA form, the CDR3 reads TGTGCCAGCACCGCTCCGGGACAGGCCTCTTACAATGAGCAGTTCTTC.